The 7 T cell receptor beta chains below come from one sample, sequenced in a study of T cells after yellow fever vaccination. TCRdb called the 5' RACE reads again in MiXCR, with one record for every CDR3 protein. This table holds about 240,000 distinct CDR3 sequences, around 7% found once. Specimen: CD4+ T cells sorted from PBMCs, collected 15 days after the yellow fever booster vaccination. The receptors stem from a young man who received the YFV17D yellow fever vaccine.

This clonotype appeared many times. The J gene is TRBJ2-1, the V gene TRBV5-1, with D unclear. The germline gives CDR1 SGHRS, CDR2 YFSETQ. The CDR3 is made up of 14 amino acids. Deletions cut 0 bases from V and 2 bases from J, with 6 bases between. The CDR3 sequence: CASSLDPTYNEQFF. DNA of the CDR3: TGCGCCAGCAGCTTGGATCCAACCTACAATGAGCAGTTCTTC. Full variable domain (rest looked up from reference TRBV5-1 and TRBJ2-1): KAGVTQTPRYLIKTRGQQVTLSCSPISGHRSVSWYQQTPGQGLQFLFEYFSETQRNKGNFPGRFSGRQFSNSRSEMNVSTLELGDSALYLCASSLDPTYNEQFFGPGTRLTVL.

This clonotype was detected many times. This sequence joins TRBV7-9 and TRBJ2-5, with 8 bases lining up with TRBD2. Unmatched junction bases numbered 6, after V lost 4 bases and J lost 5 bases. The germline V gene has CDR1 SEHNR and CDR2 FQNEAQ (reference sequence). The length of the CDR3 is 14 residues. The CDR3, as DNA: TGTGCCAGCAGCTCTGAGCGGGAGCGGGAGACCCAGTACTTC. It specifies CASSSERERETQYF.

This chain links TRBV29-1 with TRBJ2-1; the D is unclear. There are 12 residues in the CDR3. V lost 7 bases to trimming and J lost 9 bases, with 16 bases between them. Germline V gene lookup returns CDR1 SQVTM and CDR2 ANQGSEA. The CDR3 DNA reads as TGCAGCGCTCGCGTGTCGCGATTTGAGCAGTTCTTC. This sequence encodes CSARVSRFEQFF.

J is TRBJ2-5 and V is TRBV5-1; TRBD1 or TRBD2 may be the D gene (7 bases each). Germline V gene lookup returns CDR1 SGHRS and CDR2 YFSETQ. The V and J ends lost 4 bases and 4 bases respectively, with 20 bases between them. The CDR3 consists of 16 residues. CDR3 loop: CASSPTLGGGGETQYF. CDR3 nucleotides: TGCGCCAGCAGCCCAACTCTAGGGGGCGGGGGAGAGACCCAGTACTTC. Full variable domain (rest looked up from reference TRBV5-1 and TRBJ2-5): KAGVTQTPRYLIKTRGQQVTLSCSPISGHRSVSWYQQTPGQGLQFLFEYFSETQRNKGNFPGRFSGRQFSNSRSEMNVSTLELGDSALYLCASSPTLGGGGETQYFGPGTRLLVL.

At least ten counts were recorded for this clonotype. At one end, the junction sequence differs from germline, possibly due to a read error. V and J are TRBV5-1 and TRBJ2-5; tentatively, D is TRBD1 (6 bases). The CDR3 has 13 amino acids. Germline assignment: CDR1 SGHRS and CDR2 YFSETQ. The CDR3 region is CASSPGDQETQYF. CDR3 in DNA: TGTGCCAGCTCACCAGGGGACCAAGAGACCCAGTACTTC. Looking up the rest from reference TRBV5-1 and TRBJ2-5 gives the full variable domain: KAGVTQTPRYLIKTRGQQVTLSCSPISGHRSVSWYQQTPGQGLQFLFEYFSETQRNKGNFPGRFSGRQFSNSRSEMNVSTLELGDSALYLCASSPGDQETQYFGPGTRLLVL.

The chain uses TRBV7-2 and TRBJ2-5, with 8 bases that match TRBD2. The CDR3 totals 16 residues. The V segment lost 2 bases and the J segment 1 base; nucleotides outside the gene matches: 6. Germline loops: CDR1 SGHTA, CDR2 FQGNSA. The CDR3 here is CASSLRLAGSQETQYF. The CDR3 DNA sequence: TGTGCCAGCAGCTTACGGCTAGCGGGTTCCCAAGAGACCCAGTACTTC.

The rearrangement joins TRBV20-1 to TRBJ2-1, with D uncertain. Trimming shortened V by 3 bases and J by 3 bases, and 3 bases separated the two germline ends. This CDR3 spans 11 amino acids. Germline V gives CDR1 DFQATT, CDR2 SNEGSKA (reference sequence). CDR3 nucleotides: TGCAGTGCTAGGGACTACAATGAGCAGTTCTTC. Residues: CSARDYNEQFF.